Described below is a single TCR beta chain sequence and its context. This CDR3 has 15 residues. The V and J ends lost 11 bases and 4 bases, in that order; junction bases with no gene match: 13. CDR1 is MDHEN, CDR2 SYDVKM, per germline. These data are taken from a study of blood T cell repertoires in COVID-19. At the level of the study: Donors in the United States, Italy and Spain gave samples during acute or convalescent COVID-19. Sources were T cells, B-cell-depleted T cells, or PBMCs; the material itself was cDNA or gDNA.

In the original workflow: Amplification of reference gene primers was used by the study to estimate nucleated cell counts. Sequencing used immunoSEQ multiplex PCR; TCRdb keeps in-frame clones, though not all of them. The V and J calls and clone size come from that table; D and trimming were worked out from the DNA. The sample includes about 97,000 clones, more than 70% of them seen just once. This chain links TRBV28 with TRBJ1-4, with 7 bases that match TRBD1. The TCR sequence derives from a human donor in a cohort sampled during active COVID-19. Sequencing was performed on peripheral blood. CDR3 bases: TGTGCCGGGAGCAGAACAGGGGTCCTTAATGAAAAACTGTTTTTT. Its protein is CAGSRTGVLNEKLFF.